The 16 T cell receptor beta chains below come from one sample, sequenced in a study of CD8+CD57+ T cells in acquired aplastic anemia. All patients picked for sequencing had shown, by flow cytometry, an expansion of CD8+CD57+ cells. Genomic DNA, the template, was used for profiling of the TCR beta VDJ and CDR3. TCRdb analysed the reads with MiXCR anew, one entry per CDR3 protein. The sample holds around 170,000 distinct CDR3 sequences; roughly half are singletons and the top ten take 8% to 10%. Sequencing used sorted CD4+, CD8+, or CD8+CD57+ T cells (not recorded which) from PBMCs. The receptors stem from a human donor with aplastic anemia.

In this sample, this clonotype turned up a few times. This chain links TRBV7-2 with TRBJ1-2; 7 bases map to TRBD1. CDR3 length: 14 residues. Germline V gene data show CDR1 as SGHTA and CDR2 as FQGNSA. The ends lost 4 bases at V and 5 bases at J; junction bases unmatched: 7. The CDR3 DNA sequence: TGTGCCAGCAGCTCAGGACAGGCTCTATATGGCTACACCTTC. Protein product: CASSSGQALYGYTF.

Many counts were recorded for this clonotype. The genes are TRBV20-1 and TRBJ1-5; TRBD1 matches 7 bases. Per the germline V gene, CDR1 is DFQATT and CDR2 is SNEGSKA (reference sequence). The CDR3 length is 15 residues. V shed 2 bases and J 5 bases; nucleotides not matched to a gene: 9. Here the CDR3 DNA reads TGCAGTGCTAGACAAACTTACAGGGGTGATCAGCCCCAGCATTTT. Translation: CSARQTYRGDQPQHF.

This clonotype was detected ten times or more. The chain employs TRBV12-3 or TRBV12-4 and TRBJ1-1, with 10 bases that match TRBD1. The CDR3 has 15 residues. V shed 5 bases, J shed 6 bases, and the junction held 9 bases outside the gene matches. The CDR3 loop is CASSPDRGRGAEAFF. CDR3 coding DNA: TGTGCCAGCAGTCCTGACAGGGGGCGAGGGGCTGAAGCTTTCTTT.

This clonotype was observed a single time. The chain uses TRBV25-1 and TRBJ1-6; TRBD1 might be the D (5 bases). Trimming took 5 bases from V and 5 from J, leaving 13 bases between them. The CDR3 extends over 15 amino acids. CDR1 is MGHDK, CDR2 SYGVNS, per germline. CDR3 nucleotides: TGTGCCAGCAGTCTTTTGGGGGGTGATAATTCACCCCTCCACTTT. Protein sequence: CASSLLGGDNSPLHF.

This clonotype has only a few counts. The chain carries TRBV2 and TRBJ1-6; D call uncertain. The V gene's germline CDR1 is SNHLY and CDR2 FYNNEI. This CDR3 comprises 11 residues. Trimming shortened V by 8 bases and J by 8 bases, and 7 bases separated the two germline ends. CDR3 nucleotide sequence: TGTGCCAGCGAGGGATATTCACCCCTCCACTTT. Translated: CASEGYSPLHF. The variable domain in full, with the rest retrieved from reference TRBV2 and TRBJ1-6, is EPEVTQTPSHQVTQMGQEVILRCVPISNHLYFYWYRQILGQKVEFLVSFYNNEISEKSEIFDDQFSVERPDGSNFTLKIRSTKLEDSAMYFCASEGYSPLHFGNGTRLTVT.

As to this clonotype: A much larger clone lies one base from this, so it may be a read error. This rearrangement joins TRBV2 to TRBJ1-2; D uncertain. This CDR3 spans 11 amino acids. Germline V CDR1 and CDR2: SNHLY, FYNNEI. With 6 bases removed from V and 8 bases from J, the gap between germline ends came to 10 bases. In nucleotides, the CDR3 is TGTGCCAGCAGCAATGTGGGGGGCTACACCTTC. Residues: CASSNVGGYTF.

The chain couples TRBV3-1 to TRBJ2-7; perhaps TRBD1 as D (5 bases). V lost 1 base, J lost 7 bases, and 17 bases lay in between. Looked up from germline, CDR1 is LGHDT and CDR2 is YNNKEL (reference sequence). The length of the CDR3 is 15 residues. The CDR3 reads CASSQGGNSYNEQYF. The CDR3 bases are TGTGCCAGCAGCCAAGGGGGCAACTCCTACAATGAGCAGTACTTC.

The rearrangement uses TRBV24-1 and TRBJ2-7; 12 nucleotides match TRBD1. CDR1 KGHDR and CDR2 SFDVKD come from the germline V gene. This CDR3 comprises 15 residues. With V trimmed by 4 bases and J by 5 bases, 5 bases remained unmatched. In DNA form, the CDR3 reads TGTGCCACCAGTGACCCGGGACAGGGGGCCCACGAGCAGTACTTC. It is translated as CATSDPGQGAHEQYF.

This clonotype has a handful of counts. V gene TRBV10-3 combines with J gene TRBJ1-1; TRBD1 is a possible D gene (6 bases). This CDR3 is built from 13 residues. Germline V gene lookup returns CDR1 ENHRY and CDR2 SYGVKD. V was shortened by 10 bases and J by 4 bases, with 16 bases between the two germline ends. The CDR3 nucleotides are TGTGCCACCGCGAACAGGGAGGGCACTGAAGCTTTCTTT. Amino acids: CATANREGTEAFF.

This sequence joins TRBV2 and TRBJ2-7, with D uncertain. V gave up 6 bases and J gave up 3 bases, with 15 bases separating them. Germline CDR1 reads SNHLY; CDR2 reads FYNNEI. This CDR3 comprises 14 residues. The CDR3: CASSQFGSHYEQYF. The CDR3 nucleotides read TGTGCCAGCAGCCAATTCGGGTCGCACTACGAGCAGTACTTC. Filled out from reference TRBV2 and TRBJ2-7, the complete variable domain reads EPEVTQTPSHQVTQMGQEVILRCVPISNHLYFYWYRQILGQKVEFLVSFYNNEISEKSEIFDDQFSVERPDGSNFTLKIRSTKLEDSAMYFCASSQFGSHYEQYFGPGTRLTVT.

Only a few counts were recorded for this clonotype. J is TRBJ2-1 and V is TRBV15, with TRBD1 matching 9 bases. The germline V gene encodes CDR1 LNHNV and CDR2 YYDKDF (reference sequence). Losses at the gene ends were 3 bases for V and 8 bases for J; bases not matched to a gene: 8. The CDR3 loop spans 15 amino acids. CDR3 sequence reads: CATSRADRGGDEQFF. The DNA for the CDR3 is TGTGCCACCAGCAGGGCGGACAGGGGAGGTGATGAGCAGTTCTTC.

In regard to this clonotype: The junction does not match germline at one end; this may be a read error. The chain's CDR3 is CSATGVANSPLRF. CDR3 nucleotides: TGCAGTGCTACAGGGGTCGCCAATTCACCCCTCCGCTTC. This chain connects TRBV20-1 to TRBJ1-6; a possible D gene is TRBD1 (6 bases). The CDR3 has 13 amino acids. In germline, CDR1 is DFQATT, CDR2 SNEGSKA (reference sequence).

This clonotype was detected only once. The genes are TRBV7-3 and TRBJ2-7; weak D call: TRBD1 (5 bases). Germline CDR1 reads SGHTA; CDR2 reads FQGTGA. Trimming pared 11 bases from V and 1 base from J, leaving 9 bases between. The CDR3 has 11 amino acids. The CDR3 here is CAAGPSYEQYF. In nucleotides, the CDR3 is TGTGCCGCAGGGCCTTCCTACGAGCAGTACTTC.

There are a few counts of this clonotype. DNA of the CDR3: TGTGCCATCAGTGAGTCTAGGGACGCGAATCAGCCCCAGCATTTT. Residues: CAISESRDANQPQHF. The chain combines TRBV10-3 with TRBJ1-5, with D perhaps TRBD1 (5 bases). Germline V lookup: CDR1 ENHRY, CDR2 SYGVKD. This CDR3 contains 15 residues. Trimming shortened V by 0 bases and J by 4 bases, and 10 bases separated the two germline ends.

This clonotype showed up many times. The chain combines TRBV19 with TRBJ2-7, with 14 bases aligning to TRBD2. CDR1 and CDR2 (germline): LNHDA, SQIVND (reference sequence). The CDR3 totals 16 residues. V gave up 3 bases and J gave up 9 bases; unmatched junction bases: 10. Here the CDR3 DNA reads TGTGCCAGTAGTATCGGGACTAGCGGGGGAGAACCACGGCAGTACTTC. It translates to CASSIGTSGGEPRQYF.

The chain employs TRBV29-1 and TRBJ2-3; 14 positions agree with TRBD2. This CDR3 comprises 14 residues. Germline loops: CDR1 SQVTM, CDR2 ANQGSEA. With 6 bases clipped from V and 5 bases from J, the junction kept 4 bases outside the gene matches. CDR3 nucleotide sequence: TGCAGCGTCGGGACTAGCGGGAGTAGAGATACGCAGTATTTT. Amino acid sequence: CSVGTSGSRDTQYF.